This passage covers 18 T cell receptor beta chains from one sample sequenced in a study of shared clonotypes between healthy human individuals. Profiling relied on immunoSEQ multiplex PCR, and the TCRdb table lists in-frame clones only, not all of them. Found here are some 470,000 clones, about 82% of them singletons; the top ten hold 10% to 15%. The sequencing input was PBMCs. The receptor source for this set is a woman aged 40 to 50 in good health. Some clones in this sample may be carry-over from other donors' samples.

The chain has TRBV30 and TRBJ1-2; TRBD1 matches at 7 bases. V lost 7 bases and J lost 4; bases outside the gene matches: 9. The CDR3 consists of 13 residues. Germline values: CDR1 GTSNPN, CDR2 SVGIG (reference sequence). The CDR3 loop reads CAYRGQAPYGYTF. For the CDR3, the DNA is TGTGCCTACCGAGGACAGGCCCCCTATGGCTACACCTTC.

This chain connects TRBV7-2 to TRBJ1-5; 9 bases are shared with TRBD1. CDR1 and CDR2 (germline): SGHTA, FQGNSA. The trim removed 5 bases at V and 6 bases at J, leaving 8 bases unmatched. The CDR3 runs 15 residues. CDR3 amino acids: CASSLTQGAGQPQHF. In nucleotides, the CDR3 is TGTGCCAGCAGCCTAACACAGGGGGCGGGTCAGCCCCAGCATTTT. Looking up the rest from reference TRBV7-2 and TRBJ1-5 gives the full variable domain: GAGVSQSPSNKVTEKGKDVELRCDPISGHTALYWYRQSLGQGLEFLIYFQGNSAPDKSGLPSDRFSAERTGGSVSTLTIQRTQQEDSAVYLCASSLTQGAGQPQHFGDGTRLSIL.

The rearrangement uses TRBV11-2 and TRBJ2-5; tentative D call: TRBD1 (5 bases). This CDR3 spans 12 amino acids. Trimming took 5 bases from V and 5 from J, leaving 9 bases between them. Germline CDR1 reads SGHAT; CDR2 reads FQNNGV. The CDR3 reads CASSRRVETQYF. CDR3 in DNA: TGTGCCAGCAGCCGCAGGGTTGAGACCCAGTACTTC.

The V gene is TRBV5-1, the J gene TRBJ1-1, with TRBD1 matching 8 bases. CDR1 is SGHRS, CDR2 YFSETQ, per germline. The trim removed 4 bases at V and 3 bases at J, leaving 5 bases unmatched. This CDR3 has 14 amino acids. The CDR3 reads CASSPTGADTEAFF. CDR3 DNA sequence: TGCGCCAGCAGCCCGACAGGGGCGGACACTGAAGCTTTCTTT.

The chain employs TRBV28 and TRBJ2-3; possibly TRBD1 for D (6 bases). Germline lookup yields CDR1 MDHEN and CDR2 SYDVKM. V lost 6 bases to trimming and J lost 4 bases, with 11 bases between them. The CDR3 is 13 amino acids. This CDR3 reads CASSDRLSDTQYF. Written as DNA, the CDR3 is TGTGCCAGCAGCGACAGGTTGTCAGATACGCAGTATTTT.

Notes on this clone: A clone one base away is much larger, so this may be a read error. The rearrangement links TRBV18 to TRBJ2-2; TRBD1 or TRBD2 may be the D gene (5 bases each). The CDR3 runs 15 residues. Germline CDR1 reads KGHSH; CDR2 reads LQKENI. The DNA of the CDR3 is TGTGCCAGCTCACCACGGCTAACGAACACCGGGGACCTGTTTTTT. It translates to CASSPRLTNTGDLFF.

Turning to this clone: It is likely a read error: a sequence one base away is far more abundant. Other DNA variants within this sample encode the same CDR3. CDR3 in DNA: TGCGCCAGCAGTTGGGTACTGGGGGTTGGGGAAGCTTTCTTT. This translates into CASSWVLGVGEAFF. This chain links TRBV6-6 with TRBJ1-1; D might be TRBD1 (5 bases). Germline V lookup: CDR1 MNHNY, CDR2 SVGAGI (reference sequence). CDR3 length equals 14 residues.

In DNA form, the CDR3 reads TGTGCCAGCAGGAGTAGGGGGGGGACAGAGAACACTGAAGCTTTCTTT. This codes for CASRSRGGTENTEAFF. The chain uses TRBV7-2 and TRBJ1-1, with 7 bases lining up with TRBD1. The CDR3 length is 16 residues. From germline, CDR1 is SGHTA and CDR2 FQGNSA. V was pared by 6 bases and J by 1 base, with 11 bases of the junction left unmatched.

The table lists this clone with many counts. J is TRBJ2-1 and V is TRBV6-6; D remains unclear. Trimming pared 2 bases from V and 4 bases from J, leaving 9 bases between. CDR1 and CDR2 (germline): MNHNY, SVGAGI (reference sequence). The CDR3 is made up of 14 amino acids. The CDR3 sequence is CASSYNDVYNEQFF. CDR3 DNA: TGTGCCAGCAGTTACAACGACGTATACAATGAGCAGTTCTTC.

The rearrangement uses TRBV5-4 and TRBJ2-1, with TRBD2 matching over 14 bases. CDR1 and CDR2 (germline): SGHNT, YYREEE (reference sequence). V shed 4 bases and J 5 bases; nucleotides not matched to a gene: 2. This CDR3 has 15 amino acids. The CDR3 here is CASSTTSGRDNEQFF. DNA of the CDR3: TGTGCCAGCAGCACGACTAGCGGGAGGGACAATGAGCAGTTCTTC.

On this clone: A far bigger clonotype differs at one base, so this is likely a read error. This sample includes further DNA sequences coding for the same CDR3. The chain is built from TRBV29-1 and TRBJ2-7; 7 bases are shared with TRBD1. Germline V gene sequence: CDR1 SQVTM, CDR2 ANQGSEA. The CDR3 is made up of 14 amino acids. After removal of 7 bases from V and 5 bases from J, the junction contained 14 bases not matched to a gene. CDR3: CSALRGTALDEQYF. The CDR3, as DNA: TGCAGCGCCCTAAGGGGGACAGCCTTGGACGAGCAGTACTTC.

The table lists this clone with a count of one. V is TRBV9 and J is TRBJ2-7; 12 bases line up with TRBD2. Germline lookup yields CDR1 SGDLS and CDR2 YYNGEE. This CDR3 contains 15 residues. The ends lost 4 bases at V and 1 base at J; junction bases unmatched: 3. The CDR3 DNA is TGTGCCAGCAGCACCGGACTAGCGGGATCCTACGAGCAGTACTTC. Translation: CASSTGLAGSYEQYF. Using reference TRBV9 and TRBJ2-7 for the parts outside the CDR3, the full variable domain is DSGVTQTPKHLITATGQRVTLRCSPRSGDLSVYWYQQSLDQGLQFLIQYYNGEERAKGNILERFSAQQFPDLHSELNLSSLELGDSALYFCASSTGLAGSYEQYFGPGTRLTVT.

The chain couples TRBV5-1 to TRBJ1-3; D is uncertain. Germline V gene sequence: CDR1 SGHRS, CDR2 YFSETQ. The CDR3 covers 16 residues. The V end lost 0 bases, the J end lost 0 bases, and 10 bases lay between the germline ends. The CDR3 sequence is CASSLDGVYSGNTIYF. CDR3 bases: TGCGCCAGCAGCTTGGATGGGGTTTACTCTGGAAACACCATATATTTT.

There are a few counts of this clone. The chain joins TRBV28 to TRBJ1-1; TRBD1 might be the D (5 bases). The CDR3 length is 13 residues. V gave up 7 bases and J gave up 4 bases, with 13 bases separating them. The germline V gene encodes CDR1 MDHEN and CDR2 SYDVKM. CDR3 protein: CASTLAGSTEAFF. CDR3 nucleotide sequence: TGTGCCAGCACATTGGCAGGGAGCACTGAAGCTTTCTTT.

CDR3 sequence (DNA): TGTGCCAGCAGCCGGACAGGGAGTGTCTCCGGGGAGCTGTTTTTT. Its protein is CASSRTGSVSGELFF. This rearrangement joins TRBV7-2 to TRBJ2-2, with 8 bases aligning to TRBD1. This CDR3 region has 15 residues. Per germline, CDR1 SGHTA and CDR2 FQGNSA. J gave up 6 bases and V 5 bases, and 8 bases lay outside the gene matches.

The chain uses TRBV13 and TRBJ2-7; no definite D call. The CDR3 loop spans 12 amino acids. The ends were cut back, 0 bases at V and 1 base at J, with 1 base in the middle. CDR1 is PRHDT and CDR2 is FYEKMQ in the germline V gene (reference sequence). CDR3 DNA: TGTGCCAGCAGCTTAGGGTCCTACGAGCAGTACTTC. It specifies CASSLGSYEQYF.

This clone occurred once. The chain has TRBV15 and TRBJ2-7; possibly TRBD2 for D (5 bases). Germline V gene sequence: CDR1 LNHNV, CDR2 YYDKDF (reference sequence). The CDR3 spans 15 residues. V lost 0 bases and J 3 bases, leaving 12 bases between the germline ends. The CDR3 is CATSRDIGDIYEQYF. The CDR3 DNA is TGTGCCACCAGCAGAGATATCGGGGATATCTACGAGCAGTACTTC.

This chain uses TRBV13 with TRBJ2-4; 8 positions match TRBD2. With V trimmed by 6 bases and J by 4 bases, 8 bases remained unmatched. Germline V gene sequence: CDR1 PRHDT, CDR2 FYEKMQ (reference sequence). There are 15 residues in the CDR3. CDR3 DNA: TGTGCCAGCAGTTACACCAGCGGGGGAAAAAACATTCAGTACTTC. Amino acids: CASSYTSGGKNIQYF.